This TCR beta chain was retrieved from a study of tumor-infiltrating lymphocytes in primary liver carcinoma. Overall study: The patients presented with primary liver carcinoma, which was managed through surgical resection. Study-wide points: Bulk unsorted samples prevented comparison of CD4+ and CD8+ repertoires.

Blood RNA came from unsorted whole blood; germline DNA was also extracted. In advance of surgery, around 4 milliliters of peripheral blood were collected. The ends were cut back, 5 bases at V and 2 bases at J, with 18 bases in the middle. CDR1 MNHEY and CDR2 SVGEGT come from the germline V gene. This CDR3 has 16 residues. TCR beta cDNA was reverse-transcribed from about 500 ng of total RNA. The reaction used a constant-region primer and ProtoScript II reverse transcriptase. Amplification in three nested multiplex PCR rounds with slightly modified ARM-PCR gave rise to TCR beta libraries. TRBV1-TRBV30 forward primers paired with a C-beta reverse primer drove the first two PCR rounds, about 9 cycles each. From the multiplex PCR reads, TCRdb called clonotypes with MiXCR, one entry per CDR3 protein. The profile shows hundreds of thousands of distinct CDR3 sequences, 60% to 80% of them singletons. Comments on this clonotype: Its specificity is unknown.

The rearrangement links TRBV6-2 or TRBV6-3 to TRBJ1-1; weak D call: TRBD1 (5 bases). Sequenced input: peripheral blood. This TCR came from a man in his forties with primary liver carcinoma and hepatitis B virus infection. CDR3 residues: CASSVRPPTANTEAFF. CDR3 DNA sequence: TGTGCCAGCAGTGTCCGTCCTCCGACAGCTAACACTGAAGCTTTCTTT.